This record looks at one TCR beta chain sequence and its context. J lost 4 bases, V lost 0 bases, and 4 bases had no gene match. The V gene's germline CDR1 is MNHEY and CDR2 SVGEGT. The CDR3 totals 16 residues. These data come from a study of regulatory T cells in long-lasting Graves disease. Time point given: persistent/refractory GD, antithyroid drugs over 5 years with positive TRAb. Researchers made the TCR library from RNA that was extracted from PBMCs. Guidelines of the American Thyroid Association were used to diagnose Graves' disease. The authors built TCR beta libraries using iRepertoire HTBI primers and Arm-PCR of CDR3 regions. MiXCR, run by TCRdb on the multiplex PCR reads, gives a single entry per CDR3 protein. The sample shows some 450,000 distinct CDR3 sequences, 20% to 25% of them seen only once.

This sequence was found in a female donor with Graves disease. This chain connects TRBV6-2 or TRBV6-3 to TRBJ1-5, with 9 nucleotides matching TRBD1. The sample here was peripheral blood mononuclear cells (PBMCs), taken when the disease was refractory, from a patient treated with antithyroid drugs. The CDR3 coding sequence is TGTGCCAGCAGTTACTCGGGACAGGGTCAGAATCAGCCCCAGCATTTT. It translates to CASSYSGQGQNQPQHF.